Listed below are T cell receptor beta chains from one sample, sequenced in a study of shared clonotypes between healthy human individuals. Using immunoSEQ multiplex PCR, the repertoire was profiled, and TCRdb retains in-frame clones only, with some absent. The sample carries about 2.4 million clones, just over 90% recorded once. The sample consisted of naive CD4+ T cells sorted from blood. These receptors came from a young man in good health. The CDR3 runs from the conserved cysteine through the conserved F or W. The D gene is left open where the match is weak. A row's size may be missing; if present it is once, few, many or a size class.

v_call	d_call	j_call	clone_size	cdr3_nt	cdr3_aa
TRBV25-1	NA	TRBJ1-1	NA	TGTGCCAGCAGAGCCACTATGGGCACTGAAGCTTTCTTT	CASRATMGTEAFF
TRBV7-9	NA	TRBJ2-7	NA	TGTGCCAGCAGCTTAACGGTTCCAAGGGGGGGGCTCGGCGAGCAGTACTTC	CASSLTVPRGGLGEQYF
TRBV9	TRBD2	TRBJ2-5	NA	TGTGCCAGCAGCGTAAGGGAGGGAAGGGGAGAGACCCAGTACTTC	CASSVREGRGETQYF
TRBV18	NA	TRBJ1-1	NA	TGTGCCAGCTCATCGGGACGGATGAACACTGAAGCTTTCTTT	CASSSGRMNTEAFF
TRBV5-8	NA	TRBJ1-2	NA	TGTGCCAGCAGCTTGTCAGGGAAGAGCTACACCTTC	CASSLSGKSYTF
TRBV10-3	NA	TRBJ2-6	NA	TGTGCCACCGCCGCCGGGGTCTCTGGGGCCAACGTCCTGACTTTC	CATAAGVSGANVLTF
TRBV11-2	NA	TRBJ2-5	NA	TGTGCCAGCAGCTTAGATTGGGCAGGGGAGACCCAGTACTTC	CASSLDWAGETQYF
TRBV5-1	NA	TRBJ2-5	NA	TGCGCCAGCAGCCCAGGGACAATCGGCCGAGAGACCCAGTACTTC	CASSPGTIGRETQYF
TRBV7-9	TRBD1	TRBJ2-7	once	TGTGCCAGCAGCCCAGGACAGGTCTTCCACGAGCAGTACTTC	CASSPGQVFHEQYF
TRBV7-9	NA	TRBJ1-2	NA	TGTGCCAGCAGCTCGACAGTGGAGGAGTGGGCCTTC	CASSSTVEEWAF
TRBV7-2	TRBD2	TRBJ2-7	NA	TGTGCCAGCAGCGTGACCTCTAGCGGGGGGCTTTCCTACGAGCAGTACTTC	CASSVTSSGGLSYEQYF
TRBV18	NA	TRBJ1-2	NA	TGTGCCAGCTCACCATTGAGGGCGCTTCAGAGTATGGTGGGCTACACCTTC	CASSPLRALQSMVGYTF
TRBV18	NA	TRBJ1-4	NA	TGTGCCAGCTCACAAACGGGACGGGGGAGTGAAAAACTGTTTTTT	CASSQTGRGSEKLFF
TRBV12-1	NA	TRBJ1-1	NA	TGTGCCAGCAGCGGGGGGACAGGAGATATGAACACTGAAGCTTTCTTT	CASSGGTGDMNTEAFF
TRBV9	NA	TRBJ2-3	NA	TGTGCCAGCAGCGCGCGGGACCTGAACACAGATACGCAGTATTTT	CASSARDLNTDTQYF
TRBV5-1	TRBD2	TRBJ2-5	NA	TGCGCCAGCAGCCTCCCCGGGAGCGGGAGGGCCTCCGAGACCCAGTACTTC	CASSLPGSGRASETQYF
TRBV7-2	NA	TRBJ2-7	NA	TGTGCCAGCAGCCCACCACTATCGAGTTCCGAGCAGTACTTC	CASSPPLSSSEQYF
TRBV6-6	NA	TRBJ1-5	NA	TGTGCCAGCAGTTACGAAGGGAGGCAGCCCCAGCATTTT	CASSYEGRQPQHF
TRBV15	NA	TRBJ2-2	NA	TGTGCCACCAGCAGACCACTGAACACCGGGGAGCTGTTTTTT	CATSRPLNTGELFF
TRBV7-2	TRBD2	TRBJ2-7	NA	TGTGCCAGCAGCCCTGGACTAGCCCAAGCCTACGAGCAGTACTTC	CASSPGLAQAYEQYF
TRBV28	NA	TRBJ1-2	NA	TGTGCCAGCAGTTTAGGGGGGTTCTATGGCTACACCTTC	CASSLGGFYGYTF
TRBV7-9	NA	TRBJ2-5	NA	TGTGCCAGCAGCCCCAGGCCACGGAGTATAGAAGAGACCCAGTACTTC	CASSPRPRSIEETQYF
TRBV25-1	NA	TRBJ2-7	NA	TGTGCCAGAATTAAAGCGGGCCAACCCTACGAGCAGTACTTC	CARIKAGQPYEQYF
TRBV5-5	NA	TRBJ1-4	NA	TGTGCCAGCACCATCTTGGTGGGGAGTGAAAAACTGTTTTTT	CASTILVGSEKLFF
TRBV18	TRBD1	TRBJ1-5	once	TGTGCCAGCTCACCATCCGGGACAGCGAGCAATCAGCCCCAGCATTTT	CASSPSGTASNQPQHF
TRBV30	NA	TRBJ1-2	NA	TGTGCCTGGAGTGTATATCCCGCTCGGGGCTACACCTTC	CAWSVYPARGYTF
TRBV6-1	TRBD2	TRBJ2-7	once	TGTGCCAGCAGTTTAGCGGGAGGCTACGAGCAGTACTTC	CASSLAGGYEQYF
TRBV11-3	TRBD1	TRBJ1-3	NA	TGTGCCAGCAAGACCGACAGGGGTCCCTCAGGAAACACCATATATTTT	CASKTDRGPSGNTIYF
TRBV28	NA	TRBJ1-2	NA	TGTGCCAGCAGATTACCCGGGACGTCAGGCTACACCTTC	CASRLPGTSGYTF
TRBV11-2	TRBD1	TRBJ2-7	NA	TGTGCCAGCAGCTCCCAGACAGGGTCCTACGAGCAGTACTTC	CASSSQTGSYEQYF
TRBV6-5	NA	TRBJ2-7	NA	TGTGCCAGCAGTCAACGACAGGCCCCTAACGAGCAGTACTTC	CASSQRQAPNEQYF
TRBV21-1	NA	TRBJ2-2	NA	TGTGCCAGCAGCAAAGGTGTGGGGCGAAACACCGGGGAGCTGTTTTTT	CASSKGVGRNTGELFF
TRBV11-3	NA	TRBJ2-5	NA	TGTGCCAGCAGCTTAGGGGCCTCGGGGACCCAGTACTTC	CASSLGASGTQYF
TRBV18	NA	TRBJ1-2	NA	TGTGCCAGCTCACTAGGACCGGGGATTCTAGGCTACACCTTC	CASSLGPGILGYTF
TRBV7-2	NA	TRBJ2-5	NA	TGTGCCAGCCGGGTGGCGGAGACCCAGTACTTC	CASRVAETQYF
TRBV5-1	NA	TRBJ1-3	NA	TGCGCCAGCAGCTTGGGATCCTCTGGAAACACCATATATTTT	CASSLGSSGNTIYF
TRBV30	TRBD1	TRBJ2-6	NA	TGTGCCTGTTCTCGGACAGGGGGCGCGGGTGGGGCCAACGTCCTGACTTTC	CACSRTGGAGGANVLTF
TRBV6-5	TRBD1	TRBJ2-7	NA	TGTGCCAGCAGTTACAGCTGGACAGGGCCCGAGCAGTACTTC	CASSYSWTGPEQYF
TRBV30	TRBD1	TRBJ1-2	NA	TGTGCCTGGAGTGTACCAGGGGGCGCCACGTATGGCTACACCTTC	CAWSVPGGATYGYTF
TRBV18	NA	TRBJ2-4	once	TGTGCCAGCTCACGAGCTGGGGAAAAAAACATTCAGTACTTC	CASSRAGEKNIQYF
TRBV2	NA	TRBJ2-6	NA	TGTGCCAGCAGTGAATGGGGTCATCTCGTGTCTGGGGCCAACGTCCTGACTTTC	CASSEWGHLVSGANVLTF
TRBV11-2	TRBD2	TRBJ2-1	NA	TGTGCCAGCAGCTCAGCGGGGGGAAGAGCGGCCGAGCAGTTCTTC	CASSSAGGRAAEQFF
TRBV7-2	NA	TRBJ2-3	NA	TGTGCCAGCAGCTTAGAAGGCAGGGCAAGCACAGATACGCAGTATTTT	CASSLEGRASTDTQYF
TRBV5-8	NA	TRBJ2-3	NA	TGTGCCAGCAGCTTTTCGGGGGACGTAGATACGCAGTATTTT	CASSFSGDVDTQYF
TRBV6-6	NA	TRBJ1-2	NA	TGTGCCAGCAGTTTAGATGGGAACTATGGCTACACCTTC	CASSLDGNYGYTF
TRBV5-1	NA	TRBJ1-1	NA	TGCGCCAGCAGCTTGGAGGGGGAACGGGACACTGAAGCTTTCTTT	CASSLEGERDTEAFF
TRBV7-9	TRBD2	TRBJ2-1	NA	TGTGCCAGCAGCCCCCGCGCTGGACTAGCTAGCAATGAGCAGTTCTTC	CASSPRAGLASNEQFF
TRBV4-1	TRBD1	TRBJ2-7	NA	TGCGCCAGCAGCCAACCGGGACAGGGCTACGAGCAGTACTTC	CASSQPGQGYEQYF
TRBV2	NA	TRBJ2-2	NA	TGTGCCAGCAGCTACCTACTCGTCACCGGGGAGCTGTTTTTT	CASSYLLVTGELFF
TRBV7-2	NA	TRBJ2-2	NA	TGTGCCAGCAGCTTAGAGGCGGGCACCGGGGAGCTGTTTTTT	CASSLEAGTGELFF